This is a list of T cell receptor beta chains from one sample in a study of blood T cell repertoires in COVID-19. Repertoires were generated with immunoSEQ multiplex PCR, while TCRdb's copy carries only in-frame clones and drops some. The sample records about 250,000 clones, roughly nine tenths being singletons. The sequencing input was PBMCs or T cells enriched from blood (not recorded which). The receptors were gathered from a woman between 18 and 29 years old who had recovered from COVID-19. The CDR3 runs from the conserved cysteine through the conserved F or W. The order of the fields is V gene, J gene, D gene, clone size, CDR3 DNA, CDR3 protein. D genes are given only for firm matches. Size is omitted from some rows. Given values are once, few, many or a class for expanded clones.

V: TRBV5-1
J: TRBJ2-5
D: NA
size: NA
DNA: TGCGCCAGCAGCTTGGATGGGGGGCAAGAGACCCAGTACTTC
CDR3: CASSLDGGQETQYF

V: TRBV10-3
J: TRBJ2-1
D: TRBD2
size: NA
DNA: TGTGCCATCAAAGGGCTAGCGGGGGGAAATGAGCAGTTCTTC
CDR3: CAIKGLAGGNEQFF

V: TRBV19
J: TRBJ2-3
D: TRBD2
size: NA
DNA: TGTGCCAGTAGTATCGTAGCGGGGGAGATACTTGATACGCAGTATTTT
CDR3: CASSIVAGEILDTQYF

V: TRBV4-1
J: TRBJ2-5
D: TRBD1
size: few
DNA: TGCGCCAGCAGCCAAAGTGGACCGGACAGGCCAGAGACCCAGTACTTC
CDR3: CASSQSGPDRPETQYF

V: TRBV21-1
J: TRBJ1-4
D: NA
size: NA
DNA: TGTGCCAGCATCCAAGGGACAGCGATGGATGAAAAACTGTTTTTT
CDR3: CASIQGTAMDEKLFF

V: TRBV11-3
J: TRBJ2-7
D: TRBD2
size: NA
DNA: TGTGCCAGCGCACGGTCGGGGGGAGGCGAGCAGTACTTC
CDR3: CASARSGGGEQYF

V: TRBV7-9
J: TRBJ2-5
D: NA
size: few
DNA: TGTGCCAGCAGCCCCGACAGCCAAGAGACCCAGTACTTC
CDR3: CASSPDSQETQYF

V: TRBV11-2
J: TRBJ2-7
D: NA
size: NA
DNA: TGTGCCAGCAGCTTAGAGAACTACTACGAGCAGTACTTC
CDR3: CASSLENYYEQYF

V: TRBV20-1
J: TRBJ1-1
D: NA
size: few
DNA: TGCAGTGCTCCAGGGAACACTGAAGCTTTCTTT
CDR3: CSAPGNTEAFF

V: TRBV4-1
J: TRBJ1-6
D: TRBD1
size: NA
DNA: TGCGCCAGCAGGGAAGGACAGGGGTATAATTCACCCCTCCACTTT
CDR3: CASREGQGYNSPLHF

V: TRBV7-4
J: TRBJ1-3
D: TRBD1
size: few
DNA: TGTGCCAGCAGCTTAAATTCGGACAGGGGCCCTGGAAACACCATATATTTT
CDR3: CASSLNSDRGPGNTIYF

V: TRBV18
J: TRBJ1-2
D: TRBD1
size: once
DNA: TGTGCCAGCTCCCCGAGGACAGGGGACTATGGCTACACCTTC
CDR3: CASSPRTGDYGYTF

V: TRBV20-1
J: TRBJ2-7
D: NA
size: NA
DNA: TGCAGTGCTAGTACTCTCTCCTACGAGCAGTACTTC
CDR3: CSASTLSYEQYF

V: TRBV9
J: TRBJ1-2
D: NA
size: NA
DNA: TGTGCCAGCAGCGTAGAGCGGGGGGGCTACACCTTC
CDR3: CASSVERGGYTF

V: TRBV7-9
J: TRBJ1-2
D: TRBD1
size: few
DNA: TGTGCCAGCAGCTTAGCCGGAAGGACAGGGGGCGTGGATGGCTACACCTTC
CDR3: CASSLAGRTGGVDGYTF

V: TRBV2
J: TRBJ2-7
D: TRBD2
size: NA
DNA: TGTGCCAGCACCCCGGAGGTCGGGGGGACCCACGAGCAGTACTTC
CDR3: CASTPEVGGTHEQYF

V: TRBV2
J: TRBJ1-2
D: NA
size: NA
DNA: TGTGCCAGCGAGGAAGGCCAAAACTATGGCTACACCTTC
CDR3: CASEEGQNYGYTF

V: TRBV4-1
J: TRBJ1-2
D: NA
size: NA
DNA: TGCGCCAGCAGCCGAGGACAGACCCTCTATGGCTACACCTTC
CDR3: CASSRGQTLYGYTF

V: TRBV5-1
J: TRBJ1-2
D: TRBD1
size: NA
DNA: TGCGCCAGCAGCTTGTCGGGAGGGGGCAGGACTGGCTACACCTTC
CDR3: CASSLSGGGRTGYTF

V: TRBV21-1
J: TRBJ1-1
D: NA
size: NA
DNA: TGTGCCAGCAGCAAAGCGCAGGAAAACACTGAAGCTTTCTTT
CDR3: CASSKAQENTEAFF

V: TRBV4-1
J: TRBJ1-1
D: NA
size: NA
DNA: TGCGCCAGCAGCCAGGTCTCGCCGGACACTGAAGCTTTCTTT
CDR3: CASSQVSPDTEAFF

V: TRBV23-1
J: TRBJ2-1
D: NA
size: NA
DNA: TGCGCCAGCAGTCAATACAGCTCCTACAATGAGCAGTTCTTC
CDR3: CASSQYSSYNEQFF

V: TRBV28
J: TRBJ1-6
D: NA
size: NA
DNA: TGTGCCAGCAGTCCCATGCCCCCTCCTCACATCGGGTACTCACCCCTCCACTTT
CDR3: CASSPMPPPHIGYSPLHF

V: TRBV19
J: TRBJ2-1
D: TRBD2
size: NA
DNA: TGTGCCAGTAGTCCTCCAGCGGGGCACTACAATGAGCAGTTCTTC
CDR3: CASSPPAGHYNEQFF

V: TRBV5-1
J: TRBJ1-2
D: TRBD1
size: NA
DNA: TGCGCCAGCAGCTTGCGGACAGGGGCCTATGGCTACACCTTC
CDR3: CASSLRTGAYGYTF

V: TRBV7-9
J: TRBJ2-3
D: NA
size: NA
DNA: TGTGCCAGCAGAGGCGAGCGTGAGCCTAGCACAGATACGCAGTATTTT
CDR3: CASRGEREPSTDTQYF

V: TRBV7-8
J: TRBJ2-1
D: TRBD2
size: NA
DNA: TGTGCCAGCAGCCGTATGCGGGGGAGGTCCTACAATGAGCAGTTCTTC
CDR3: CASSRMRGRSYNEQFF

V: TRBV11-3
J: TRBJ2-1
D: NA
size: NA
DNA: TGTGCCAGCAGCTTAGGCGGGCCCTTATACAGTGAGCAGTTCTTC
CDR3: CASSLGGPLYSEQFF

V: TRBV20-1
J: TRBJ1-6
D: NA
size: NA
DNA: TGCAGTGCTAGTGCCGAAGAGGTTGAAAATTCACCCCTCCACTTT
CDR3: CSASAEEVENSPLHF

V: TRBV6-5
J: TRBJ1-2
D: NA
size: few
DNA: TGTGCCAGCAGTTACGGGGCTGGCTACACCTTC
CDR3: CASSYGAGYTF

V: TRBV4-1
J: TRBJ1-3
D: NA
size: NA
DNA: TGCGCCAGCAGCCAAGTTCCGGGTTCAGGAAACACCATATATTTT
CDR3: CASSQVPGSGNTIYF

V: TRBV14
J: TRBJ1-1
D: NA
size: few
DNA: TGTGCCAGCAGCCAAGGTGCAGGGGTGAACACTGAAGCTTTCTTT
CDR3: CASSQGAGVNTEAFF

V: TRBV6-5
J: TRBJ2-7
D: NA
size: NA
DNA: TGTGCCAGCAAGAGTAACGAGCAGTACTTC
CDR3: CASKSNEQYF

V: TRBV19
J: TRBJ1-1
D: NA
size: NA
DNA: TGTGCCAGTAGTATAGATACAGGCACTGAAGCTTTCTTT
CDR3: CASSIDTGTEAFF

V: TRBV28
J: TRBJ1-1
D: NA
size: NA
DNA: TGTGCCAGCAGCCCACCGGGGGGGGTTAGCTACACTGAAGCTTTCTTT
CDR3: CASSPPGGVSYTEAFF

V: TRBV6-5
J: TRBJ1-2
D: NA
size: many
DNA: TGTGCCGCCATGCGGGACTATGGCTACACCTTC
CDR3: CAAMRDYGYTF

V: TRBV5-1
J: TRBJ1-1
D: TRBD1
size: once
DNA: TGCGCCAGCAGCTTGTTAGGACAGGTGGGAACTGAAGCTTTCTTT
CDR3: CASSLLGQVGTEAFF

V: TRBV3-1/TRBV3-2
J: TRBJ2-7
D: NA
size: once
DNA: TGTGCCAGCAGCCAAGTTGCTCGGGGGAGGCGCTCCTACGAGCAGTACTTC
CDR3: CASSQVARGRRSYEQYF

V: TRBV6-2/TRBV6-3
J: TRBJ2-7
D: NA
size: NA
DNA: TGTGCCAGCAGTCCCGACTCGGAAGAGCAGTACTTC
CDR3: CASSPDSEEQYF

V: TRBV4-2
J: TRBJ2-4
D: TRBD2
size: once
DNA: TGTGCCAGCAGCCAAGATAGGGGCGGCGGGGGGGCCAAAAACATTCAGTACTTC
CDR3: CASSQDRGGGGAKNIQYF

V: TRBV7-2
J: TRBJ2-7
D: TRBD2
size: NA
DNA: TGTGCCAGCAGCTTAGGGGGACTTTTAGCGGGCGAGCAGTACTTC
CDR3: CASSLGGLLAGEQYF

V: TRBV3-1/TRBV3-2
J: TRBJ1-6
D: TRBD1
size: NA
DNA: TGTGCCAGCAGCCAACCCGACAGGGCTAATTCACCCCTCCACTTT
CDR3: CASSQPDRANSPLHF

V: TRBV7-9
J: TRBJ1-3
D: NA
size: NA
DNA: TGTGCCAGCAGCTTCGGGACTCGAGGAAACACCATATATTTT
CDR3: CASSFGTRGNTIYF

V: TRBV7-2
J: TRBJ2-1
D: NA
size: NA
DNA: TGTGCCAGCAGCTTAGGGGACTTTTCCTACAATGAGCAGTTCTTC
CDR3: CASSLGDFSYNEQFF

V: TRBV30
J: TRBJ1-4
D: TRBD1
size: NA
DNA: TGTGCCTGGAGAGGGGACAGGGACAGGACAAATGAAAAACTGTTTTTT
CDR3: CAWRGDRDRTNEKLFF